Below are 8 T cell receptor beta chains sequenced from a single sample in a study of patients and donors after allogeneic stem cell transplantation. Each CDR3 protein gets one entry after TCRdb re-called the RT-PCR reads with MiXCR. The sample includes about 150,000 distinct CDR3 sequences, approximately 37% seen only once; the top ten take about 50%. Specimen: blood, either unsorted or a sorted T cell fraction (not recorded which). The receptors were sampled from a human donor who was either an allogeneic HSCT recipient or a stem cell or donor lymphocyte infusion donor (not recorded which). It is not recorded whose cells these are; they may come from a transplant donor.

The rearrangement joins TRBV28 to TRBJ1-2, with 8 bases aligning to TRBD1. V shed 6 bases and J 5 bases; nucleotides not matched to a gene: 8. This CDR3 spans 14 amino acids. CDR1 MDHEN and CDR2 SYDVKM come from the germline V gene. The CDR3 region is CASREGQALYGYTF. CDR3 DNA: TGTGCCAGCAGGGAGGGACAGGCCCTATATGGCTACACCTTC.

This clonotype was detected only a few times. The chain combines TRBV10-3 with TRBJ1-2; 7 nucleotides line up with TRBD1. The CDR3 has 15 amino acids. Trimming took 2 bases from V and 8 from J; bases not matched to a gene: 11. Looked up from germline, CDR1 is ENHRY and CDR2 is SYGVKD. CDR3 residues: CAISERGQAAMGYTF. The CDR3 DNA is TGTGCCATCAGTGAGCGTGGACAGGCGGCAATGGGCTACACCTTC.

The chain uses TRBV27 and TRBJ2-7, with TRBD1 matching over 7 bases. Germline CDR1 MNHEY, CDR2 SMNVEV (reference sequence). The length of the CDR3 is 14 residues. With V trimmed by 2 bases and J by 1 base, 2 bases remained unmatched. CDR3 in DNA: TGTGCCAGCAGTTTAGGACAGGCATCCTACGAGCAGTACTTC. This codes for CASSLGQASYEQYF.

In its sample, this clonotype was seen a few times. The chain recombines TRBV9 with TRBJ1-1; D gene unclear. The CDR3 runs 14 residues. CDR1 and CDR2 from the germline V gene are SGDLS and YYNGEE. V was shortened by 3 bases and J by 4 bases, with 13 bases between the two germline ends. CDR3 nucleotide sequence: TGTGCCAGCAGCGCGGACCCTGGAGGCACTGAAGCTTTCTTT. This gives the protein CASSADPGGTEAFF.

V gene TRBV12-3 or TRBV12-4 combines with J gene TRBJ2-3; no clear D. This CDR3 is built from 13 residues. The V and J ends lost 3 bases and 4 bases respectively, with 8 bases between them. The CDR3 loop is CASSFDLADTQYF. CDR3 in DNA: TGTGCCAGCAGTTTCGACCTAGCAGATACGCAGTATTTT.

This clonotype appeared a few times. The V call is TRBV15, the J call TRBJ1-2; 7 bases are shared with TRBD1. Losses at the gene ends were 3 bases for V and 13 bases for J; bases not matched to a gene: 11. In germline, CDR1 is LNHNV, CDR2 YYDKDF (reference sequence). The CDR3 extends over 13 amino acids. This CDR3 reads CATSSHRGPLATF. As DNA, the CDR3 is TGTGCCACCAGCAGCCACAGGGGCCCTCTAGCCACCTTC.

For the CDR3, the DNA is TGTGCCAGCAGACCCCACCGGGACCCCTACAATGAGCAGTTCTTC. Protein: CASRPHRDPYNEQFF. V gene TRBV11-2 combines with J gene TRBJ2-1; D is perhaps TRBD1 or TRBD2 (5 bases each). Per the germline V gene, CDR1 is SGHAT and CDR2 is FQNNGV. There are 15 residues in the CDR3. V was pared by 6 bases and J by 2 bases, with 14 bases between.

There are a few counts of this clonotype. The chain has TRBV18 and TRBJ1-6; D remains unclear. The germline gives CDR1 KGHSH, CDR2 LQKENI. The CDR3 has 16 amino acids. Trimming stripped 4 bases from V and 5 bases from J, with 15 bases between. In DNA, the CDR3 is TGTGCCAGCTCACTCCTTGTAGGAGGCAATAATTCACCCCTCCACTTT. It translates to CASSLLVGGNNSPLHF.